These T cell receptor beta chains were read from a single sample in a study of graft-versus-host responses after intestinal transplantation. The repertoire was sequenced with immunoSEQ multiplex PCR; TCRdb's copy has only in-frame clones and lacks some. The repertoire holds around 19,000 clones, under 50% seen once, with nearly 0.9% in the top ten. Sample: alloreactive CD4+ T cells from a mixed lymphocyte reaction culture, taken before intestinal transplant. Receptors originate from a human patient who received an intestinal transplant. Both conserved end residues are part of each CDR3. D genes are given only for firm matches. Clone size is given for some rows only: seen once, a few or many times, or a class if the clone is expanded.

>-|TRBV5-1|-|TRBJ1-1
TGCGCCAGCAGCTCCGGACAGCCCCAGGGCACTGAAGCTTTCTTT
CASSSGQPQGTEAFF
>-|TRBV19|-|TRBJ2-5
TGTGCCAGTAGTAGTTTTCCCCTCGGTCGCCAGTACTTC
CASSSFPLGRQYF
>-|TRBV6-6|few|TRBJ1-5
TGTGCCAGCAGTCCTAATGGGGGGGTTCAGCCCCAGCATTTT
CASSPNGGVQPQHF
>-|TRBV5-1|-|TRBJ2-3
TGCGCCAGCAGCTTTGGGCCCACAGATACGCAGTATTTT
CASSFGPTDTQYF
>TRBD1|TRBV6-1|few|TRBJ2-7
TGTGCCAGCAGTGGGACAGGGGGCCTTTACGAGCAGTACTTC
CASSGTGGLYEQYF
>TRBD1|TRBV6-1|few|TRBJ1-2
TGTGCCAGCAGATCGACAGGGAACTATGGCTACACCTTC
CASRSTGNYGYTF
>-|TRBV6-5|-|TRBJ2-3
TGTGCCAGCACCCCAGGGCGTGTAATTCGGGATACGCAGTATTTT
CASTPGRVIRDTQYF
>TRBD2|TRBV18|-|TRBJ2-5
TGTGCCAGCGCCCTCAAGGTCAGCAGGAACAGACTAGCGGGGGCAGAGACCCAGTACTTC
CASALKVSRNRLAGAETQYF
>TRBD1|TRBV10-3|-|TRBJ2-3
TGTGCCATCAGTGAGGGACAGGGAGCCACAGATACGCAGTATTTT
CAISEGQGATDTQYF
>TRBD1|TRBV7-7|-|TRBJ2-2
TGTGCTAGCAGCTTTCGGCAGGGGGCAGCCGGGGAGCTGTTTTTT
CASSFRQGAAGELFF
>TRBD1|TRBV7-9|-|TRBJ1-2
TGTGCCAGCAGCCGGGACAGGGGTGGCTACACCTTC
CASSRDRGGYTF
>-|TRBV11-2|-|TRBJ1-1
TGTGCCAGCAGCTTAGGTAACTTGAACACTGAAGCTTTCTTT
CASSLGNLNTEAFF
>TRBD1|TRBV14|-|TRBJ1-2
TGTGCCAGCAGCCGACAGGGTTTGGGGGGCTACACCTTC
CASSRQGLGGYTF
>-|TRBV5-4|-|TRBJ1-3
TGTGCCAGCAGCTTGGCACTGGGGGGTTCTGGAAACACCATATATTTT
CASSLALGGSGNTIYF
>-|TRBV20-1|-|TRBJ1-1
TGCAGTGCCACGGGTGGGGAAGCTTTCTTT
CSATGGEAFF
>-|TRBV11-2|-|TRBJ1-1
TGTGCCAGCAGCTCGACGACAGTGAGGAACACTGAAGCTTTCTTT
CASSSTTVRNTEAFF
>-|TRBV7-6|few|TRBJ2-3
TGTGCCAGCAGCTTAGGCTTGGGGGGAGGCACAGATACGCAGTATTTT
CASSLGLGGGTDTQYF
>-|TRBV5-8|few|TRBJ1-3
TGTGCCAGCAGCTTGGGACAGATCCCCATATATTTT
CASSLGQIPIYF
>-|TRBV5-1|-|TRBJ2-1
TGCGCCAGCAGCGCGGAGGGGGCTGGGGAGCAGTTCTTC
CASSAEGAGEQFF
>-|TRBV5-4|-|TRBJ1-2
TGTGCCAGCAGCTTGGCGGTCGGCTATGGCTACACCTTC
CASSLAVGYGYTF
>TRBD1|TRBV5-5|-|TRBJ1-1
TGTGCCAGCAGCTTGACCGGCAGGGGGTGGGATTTTGACACTGAAGCTTTCTTT
CASSLTGRGWDFDTEAFF
>-|TRBV4-2|few|TRBJ2-5
TGTGCCAGCAGCCAAGACCTGACGGGGCAAGAGACCCAGTACTTC
CASSQDLTGQETQYF